Each of the 9 T cell receptor beta chains below was sequenced from the same sample in a study of blood T cell repertoires in COVID-19. The repertoire was sequenced with immunoSEQ multiplex PCR; TCRdb's copy has only in-frame clones and lacks some. The sample records some 460,000 clones, 87% being singletons. Sequencing input: PBMCs or T cells enriched from blood (not recorded which). The origin of the receptors is a woman in her late teens or twenties with acute COVID-19.

This sequence joins TRBV7-2 and TRBJ2-1; a weak D match, TRBD2 (5 bases). The CDR3 is 16 amino acids. With 1 base removed from V and 9 bases from J, the gap between germline ends came to 19 bases. CDR1 and CDR2 (germline): SGHTA, FQGNSA. In DNA form, the CDR3 reads TGTGCCAGCAGCTTAGGGCGAGGGAGAGGGAGTAGTGAGCAGTTCTTC. It codes for CASSLGRGRGSSEQFF.

V gene TRBV11-3 combines with J gene TRBJ2-1; the D is unclear. This CDR3 comprises 15 residues. Germline CDR1 is SGHNT and CDR2 is YENEEA. With 1 base removed from V and 1 base from J, the gap between germline ends came to 8 bases. In DNA, the CDR3 is TGTGCCAGCAGCTTAGCAGGTTCTTCCTACAATGAGCAGTTCTTC. As protein: CASSLAGSSYNEQFF. Looking up the rest from reference TRBV11-3 and TRBJ2-1 gives the full variable domain: EAGVVQSPRYKIIEKKQPVAFWCNPISGHNTLYWYLQNLGQGPELLIRYENEEAVDDSQLPKDRFSAERLKGVDSTLKIQPAELGDSAVYLCASSLAGSSYNEQFFGPGTRLTVL.

The gene calls are TRBV5-1 and TRBJ1-3; TRBD1 matches at 9 bases. CDR3 size: 16 residues. The trim removed 4 bases at V and 1 base at J, leaving 6 bases unmatched. Germline V gives CDR1 SGHRS, CDR2 YFSETQ. Here the CDR3 reads CASSTDRGLSGNTIYF. The CDR3 nucleotides are TGCGCCAGCAGCACGGACAGGGGTCTTTCTGGAAACACCATATATTTT.

This clone was counted a single time. This chain's CDR3 is CASSPQLDGYTF. For the CDR3, the DNA is TGTGCCAGCAGTCCACAGCTGGATGGCTACACCTTC. The V and J genes are TRBV12-3 or TRBV12-4 and TRBJ1-2; D gene ambiguous. V lost 5 bases to trimming and J lost 6 bases, with 10 bases between them. The CDR3 covers 12 residues.

The chain uses TRBV28 and TRBJ1-4, with no clear D. V was pared by 6 bases and J by 7 bases, with 12 bases between. Per germline, CDR1 MDHEN and CDR2 SYDVKM. CDR3 length: 13 residues. In nucleotides, the CDR3 is TGTGCCAGCAGATACACCCGGGGTGAAAAACTGTTTTTT. This translates into CASRYTRGEKLFF.

CDR3 residues: CASSQDMGASQPQHF. CDR3 nucleotides: TGCGCCAGCAGCCAAGATATGGGAGCAAGTCAGCCCCAGCATTTT. The chain joins TRBV4-1 to TRBJ1-5; no reliable D call. V lost 0 bases and J 6 bases, leaving 12 bases between the germline ends. CDR1 is MGHRA and CDR2 is YSYEKL in the germline V gene. The CDR3 covers 15 residues.

The chain employs TRBV7-2 and TRBJ2-7; 7 bases line up with TRBD1. The CDR3 sequence is 15 residues long. Germline CDR1 reads SGHTA; CDR2 reads FQGNSA. The V segment lost 0 bases and the J segment 3 bases; nucleotides outside the gene matches: 5. The chain's CDR3 is CASSLAGQIGYEQYF. The CDR3 nucleotides read TGTGCCAGCAGCTTAGCGGGACAGATTGGCTACGAGCAGTACTTC.

This chain joins TRBV7-2 and TRBJ2-2; weak D call: TRBD2 (6 bases). Germline V lookup: CDR1 SGHTA, CDR2 FQGNSA. Trimming took 1 base from V and 5 from J, leaving 11 bases between them. CDR3 size: 15 residues. In DNA form, the CDR3 reads TGTGCCAGCAGCTTAGTTAGGGGAGGAACCGGGGAGCTGTTTTTT. It codes for CASSLVRGGTGELFF.

This clone has only one observation. The chain uses TRBV11-2 and TRBJ2-7; 7 bases align to TRBD2. Trimming removed 2 bases from V and 7 bases from J; junction bases left unmatched: 8. The CDR3 loop spans 14 amino acids. Germline CDR1 reads SGHAT; CDR2 reads FQNNGV. CDR3 region: CASSLLVLAREQYF. Written as DNA, the CDR3 is TGTGCCAGCAGCTTACTGGTACTAGCGAGGGAGCAGTACTTC.